The clone carrying this T cell receptor beta chain has a count of ten or more. The antigen remains unidentified. Reasons for excluding patients were uncontrolled infection, other autoimmune disease, pregnancy or lactation. Orbital computed tomography, thyroid ultrasound, serum thyroxine and TRAb, and clinical symptoms together informed the diagnoses. The record originates from a study of T cells in Graves' hyperthyroidism and ophthalmopathy. The CDR3 is 13 amino acids. Trimming left V 8 bases short and J 4 bases short, with 12 bases between. In germline, CDR1 is MGHDK, CDR2 SYGVNS. Regions amplified from RNA transcripts were the TCR beta CDR3 regions. With the HTBI primer set, the TCR CDR3 went through a first round of RT-PCR. TCRdb redid the calling of the multiplex PCR reads with MiXCR, one entry per CDR3 protein. The sample holds around 540,000 distinct CDR3 sequences; about 43% are singletons and the top ten take 8% to 8.5%.

Study-wide points: Ophthalmopathy onset followed model prediction by a median approximately seven months.

The sequenced sample was peripheral blood or thyroid tissue (not recorded which). This rearrangement joins TRBV25-1 to TRBJ1-3; a possible D gene is TRBD1 (5 bases). The receptor comes from a woman under 30 with Graves' hyperthyroidism. The CDR3 spells CASRRGAGNTIYF. In DNA form, the CDR3 reads TGTGCCAGCCGCCGAGGGGCCGGAAACACCATATATTTT.